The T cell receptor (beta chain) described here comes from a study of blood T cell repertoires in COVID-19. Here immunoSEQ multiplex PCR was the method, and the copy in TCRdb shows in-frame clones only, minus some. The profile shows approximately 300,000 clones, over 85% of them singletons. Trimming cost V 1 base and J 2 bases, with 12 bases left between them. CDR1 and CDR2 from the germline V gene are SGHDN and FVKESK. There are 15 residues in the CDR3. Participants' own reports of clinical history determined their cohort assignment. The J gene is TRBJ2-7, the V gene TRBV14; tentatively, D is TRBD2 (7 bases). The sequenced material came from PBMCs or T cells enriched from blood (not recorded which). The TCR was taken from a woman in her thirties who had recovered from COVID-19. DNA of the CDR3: TGTGCCAGCAGCCAAGGTTCCGGGGGGCCCTACGAGCAGTACTTC. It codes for CASSQGSGGPYEQYF.